This T cell receptor beta chain was recovered during a study of blood T cell repertoires in COVID-19. For the study at large: Material from acute and convalescent COVID-19 was sourced from the United States, Italy and Spain.

This clone was recorded a few times. V lost 9 bases, J lost 5 bases, and 13 bases lay in between. The CDR3 totals 13 residues. Per germline, CDR1 MGHDK and CDR2 SYGVNS. The repertoire was sequenced with immunoSEQ multiplex PCR; TCRdb's copy has only in-frame clones and lacks some. The sample yields about 120,000 clones, roughly 79% seen once. The J gene is TRBJ1-4, the V gene TRBV25-1; tentative D call: TRBD1 (6 bases). The source material was peripheral blood. The TCR originated in a man between 70 and 80 years old with acute or convalescent COVID-19. CDR3 in DNA: TGTGCCAGTCGACAGGCCCCAAATGAAAAACTGTTTTTT. Protein sequence: CASRQAPNEKLFF.